This entry lists 30 T cell receptor beta chains sequenced from one sample in a study of blood T cell repertoires in COVID-19. TCRdb's copy holds only in-frame clones and misses some; the assay was immunoSEQ multiplex PCR. In the table there are about 230,000 clones, around 83% of which are singletons. The sequenced sample consisted of peripheral blood. These receptors were collected from a man in his forties who had recovered from COVID-19.

The chain is built from TRBV11-2 and TRBJ1-4; TRBD1 aligns across 7 bases. Germline loops: CDR1 SGHAT, CDR2 FQNNGV. The CDR3 runs 14 residues. Trimming cost V 8 bases and J 6 bases; bases outside gene matches: 9. The CDR3 region is CASSRGRQDEKLFF. In nucleotides, the CDR3 is TGTGCCAGCTCGAGGGGGCGTCAGGATGAAAAACTGTTTTTT.

The V call is TRBV5-1, the J call TRBJ2-5; D gene unclear. V was clipped by 0 bases and J by 5 bases, with 14 bases between them. Germline CDR1 SGHRS, CDR2 YFSETQ. This CDR3 has 15 residues. As DNA, the CDR3 is TGCGCCAGCAGCTTGGGCCCCTCTGTCAGGGAGACCCAGTACTTC. Translation: CASSLGPSVRETQYF. The variable domain in full, completed from reference TRBV5-1 and TRBJ2-5, reads KAGVTQTPRYLIKTRGQQVTLSCSPISGHRSVSWYQQTPGQGLQFLFEYFSETQRNKGNFPGRFSGRQFSNSRSEMNVSTLELGDSALYLCASSLGPSVRETQYFGPGTRLLVL.

The chain has TRBV2 and TRBJ1-1; TRBD1 matches at 11 bases. V trimming: 8 bases; J trimming: 0 bases; junction bases outside the gene matches: 2. The CDR3 sequence is 14 residues long. Per germline, CDR1 SNHLY and CDR2 FYNNEI. As DNA, the CDR3 is TGTGCCAGCGGGACAGGGGGGCTGAACACTGAAGCTTTCTTT. As protein: CASGTGGLNTEAFF.

The V gene is TRBV30, the J gene TRBJ1-2; 7 bases line up with TRBD1. V lost 1 base to trimming and J lost 6 bases; unmatched junction nucleotides: 5. The V gene's germline CDR1 is GTSNPN and CDR2 SVGIG (reference sequence). This CDR3 comprises 13 residues. The CDR3 sequence: CAWSARDSDGYTF. The CDR3 region has the DNA TGTGCCTGGAGTGCCCGGGACAGTGATGGCTACACCTTC.

The chain is built from TRBV20-1 and TRBJ2-5, with D possibly being TRBD2 (6 bases). The germline V gene encodes CDR1 DFQATT and CDR2 SNEGSKA (reference sequence). The CDR3 is 11 amino acids. The V and J ends lost 6 bases and 3 bases respectively, with 8 bases between them. In DNA form, the CDR3 reads TGCAGTGCCCAGCGGGAAGAGACCCAGTACTTC. Protein sequence: CSAQREETQYF.

The chain links TRBV7-2 to TRBJ1-3; D not resolved. CDR1 is SGHTA and CDR2 is FQGNSA in the germline V gene. This CDR3 is built from 16 residues. V was trimmed by 4 bases and J by 0 bases, leaving 13 bases between them. CDR3 in amino acids: CASSSQIIYSGNTIYF. The DNA of the CDR3 is TGTGCCAGCAGCTCACAAATCATTTACTCTGGAAACACCATATATTTT.

CDR3 bases: TGTGCCTGGAGTGGACTAGCGGGGGGGCAAGATACGCAGTATTTT. Translated, it gives CAWSGLAGGQDTQYF. V is TRBV30 and J is TRBJ2-3, with TRBD2 matching 14 bases. The germline V gene has CDR1 GTSNPN and CDR2 SVGIG (reference sequence). V lost 1 base and J lost 5; bases outside the gene matches: 2. This CDR3 has 15 amino acids.

J is TRBJ1-5 and V is TRBV9, with D maybe TRBD1 (5 bases). The germline V and J ends were trimmed by 3 bases and 3 bases, with 10 bases remaining between them. The CDR3 spans 14 residues. The germline gives CDR1 SGDLS, CDR2 YYNGEE. The CDR3: CASSAGGDNQPQHF. In nucleotides, the CDR3 is TGTGCCAGCAGCGCGGGGGGGGACAATCAGCCCCAGCATTTT.

The V call is TRBV30, the J call TRBJ1-3; tentatively, D is TRBD1 (5 bases). Germline V gene sequence: CDR1 GTSNPN, CDR2 SVGIG (reference sequence). The CDR3 has 12 amino acids. The V and J ends lost 4 bases and 2 bases respectively, with 6 bases between them. The CDR3 sequence: CAWTTAGNTIYF. CDR3 in DNA: TGTGCCTGGACGACAGCTGGAAACACCATATATTTT.

This clone was seen a single time. V gene TRBV30 combines with J gene TRBJ1-6, with unresolved D. CDR3 length: 14 amino acids. Germline V CDR1 and CDR2: GTSNPN, SVGIG (reference sequence). Trimming pared 7 bases from V and 0 bases from J, leaving 10 bases between. CDR3 loop: CASKPSSYNSPLHF. Here the CDR3 DNA reads TGTGCCTCGAAACCGAGCTCCTATAATTCACCCCTCCACTTT.

V gene TRBV7-9 combines with J gene TRBJ1-6; 9 bases fit TRBD1. The V gene's germline CDR1 is SEHNR and CDR2 FQNEAQ (reference sequence). The CDR3 spans 15 residues. With 4 bases clipped from V and 9 bases from J, the junction kept 7 bases outside the gene matches. Here the CDR3 reads CASSSRGQGSSPLHF. The CDR3 DNA sequence: TGTGCCAGCAGCTCAAGAGGACAGGGGAGTTCACCCCTCCACTTT.

The chain employs TRBV4-1 and TRBJ2-7; 10 positions match TRBD2. CDR3 size: 17 residues. Germline V gives CDR1 MGHRA, CDR2 YSYEKL. Trimming took 1 base from V and 4 from J; bases not matched to a gene: 10. CDR3 DNA sequence: TGCGCCAGCAGCCAAGTGGCTAGCGGGGGCCTGGGGTACGAGCAGTACTTC. It codes for CASSQVASGGLGYEQYF.

V usage is TRBV27 and J usage is TRBJ1-4; D is perhaps TRBD1 (5 bases). CDR3 length: 15 residues. Germline V gives CDR1 MNHEY, CDR2 SMNVEV (reference sequence). Trimming pared 7 bases from V and 9 bases from J, leaving 21 bases between. The DNA of the CDR3 is TGTGCCAGCACTAAAAGATTCCAGGAGGGGAAAAAACTGTTTTTT. Translation gives CASTKRFQEGKKLFF.

V gene TRBV10-3 combines with J gene TRBJ2-1; 7 bases fit TRBD1. Germline CDR1 ENHRY, CDR2 SYGVKD. The J segment lost 8 bases and the V segment lost 8 bases, leaving 6 bases of the junction unmatched. The CDR3 extends over 12 amino acids. CDR3 nucleotides: TGTGCCATCTCCGGGACAGAGTATGAGCAGTTCTTC. This codes for CAISGTEYEQFF.

This clone was counted once. V and J are TRBV30 and TRBJ2-7; 8 bases fit TRBD1. The germline CDR1 and CDR2 sequences are GTSNPN and SVGIG (reference sequence). The CDR3 sequence is 13 residues long. The V segment lost 3 bases and the J segment 5 bases; nucleotides outside the gene matches: 6. The DNA for the CDR3 is TGTGCCTGGAGCAGGACAGGGCACGACGAGCAGTACTTC. This codes for CAWSRTGHDEQYF.

The sample holds a few counts of this clone. The chain couples TRBV13 to TRBJ2-1; 9 nucleotides match TRBD1. Germline CDR1 is PRHDT and CDR2 is FYEKMQ (reference sequence). J gave up 2 bases and V 4 bases, and 12 bases lay outside the gene matches. The CDR3 loop spans 18 amino acids. CDR3 DNA: TGTGCCAGCAGCTCAATAAGTTCACAGGGGGCGGCCTACAATGAGCAGTTCTTC. This translates into CASSSISSQGAAYNEQFF.

This chain connects TRBV2 to TRBJ1-1, with D possibly matching TRBD1 (6 bases). V dropped 2 bases and J dropped 4 bases, with 14 bases sitting between them. The germline V gene encodes CDR1 SNHLY and CDR2 FYNNEI. This CDR3 region has 15 residues. CDR3: CASSESTPGVTEAFF. The CDR3 nucleotides read TGTGCCAGCAGTGAATCCACCCCAGGGGTCACTGAAGCTTTCTTT. Drawing the rest from reference TRBV2 and TRBJ1-1, the complete variable domain is EPEVTQTPSHQVTQMGQEVILRCVPISNHLYFYWYRQILGQKVEFLVSFYNNEISEKSEIFDDQFSVERPDGSNFTLKIRSTKLEDSAMYFCASSESTPGVTEAFFGQGTRLTVV.

The J gene is TRBJ1-4, the V gene TRBV28, with D uncertain. The CDR3 is 13 residues long. The V and J ends lost 6 bases and 8 bases respectively, with 13 bases between them. Germline V CDR1 and CDR2: MDHEN, SYDVKM. The CDR3 nucleotides are TGTGCCAGCAGGACTAACTCTGGGGAAAAACTGTTTTTT. Amino acids: CASRTNSGEKLFF.

By sample fraction, this clone is medium-sized. CDR3 in DNA: TGTGCCAGCAGTTCTTCCATTGGCAGGGGGCTCGGCTACACCTTC. Its protein product is CASSSSIGRGLGYTF. This chain connects TRBV7-9 to TRBJ1-2, with 8 bases aligning to TRBD1. CDR1 and CDR2 (germline): SEHNR, FQNEAQ (reference sequence). This CDR3 has 15 amino acids. V lost 6 bases to trimming and J lost 8 bases; unmatched junction nucleotides: 14.

The rearrangement uses TRBV5-6 and TRBJ1-1; D call uncertain. The germline V and J ends were trimmed by 1 base and 1 base, with 11 bases remaining between them. From germline, CDR1 is SGHDT and CDR2 YYEEEE. The CDR3 length is 15 residues. The CDR3 coding sequence is TGTGCCAGCAGCTTGATGACAACCCCGAACACTGAAGCTTTCTTT. This codes for CASSLMTTPNTEAFF.

This chain connects TRBV7-9 to TRBJ2-7, with D possibly TRBD2 on 5 matching bases. Trimming pared 2 bases from V and 5 bases from J, leaving 13 bases between. The CDR3 runs 14 residues. CDR1 and CDR2 (germline): SEHNR, FQNEAQ (reference sequence). CDR3 in DNA: TGTGCCAGCAGCTTAAGAGGGAACCTCGACGAGCAGTACTTC. It encodes CASSLRGNLDEQYF.

The chain links TRBV30 to TRBJ2-7; D is possibly TRBD2 (6 bases). Germline lookup yields CDR1 GTSNPN and CDR2 SVGIG (reference sequence). The length of the CDR3 is 13 residues. V was cut by 4 bases and J by 0 bases, with 10 bases left in between. CDR3 coding DNA: TGTGCCTGGAACCTCGGGAGCTCCTACGAGCAGTACTTC. Protein sequence: CAWNLGSSYEQYF.

The rearrangement uses TRBV29-1 and TRBJ2-5; D remains ambiguous. V was pared by 1 base and J by 5 bases, with 8 bases between. Germline V CDR1 and CDR2: SQVTM, ANQGSEA. This CDR3 is 12 amino acids long. CDR3 protein: CSVEAAVETQYF. The CDR3 DNA follows: TGCAGCGTTGAAGCTGCGGTCGAGACCCAGTACTTC.

V and J are TRBV5-1 and TRBJ2-7, with 13 bases identical to TRBD2. CDR3 length: 15 residues. Germline V lookup: CDR1 SGHRS, CDR2 YFSETQ. Germline trimming cut 6 bases from V and 3 bases from J; bases unmatched to any gene: 6. The CDR3 bases are TGCGCCAGCACCTGGACTAGCGGGAGTGGCTACGAGCAGTACTTC. Amino acids: CASTWTSGSGYEQYF.

This clone occurred a few times. The chain recombines TRBV7-8 with TRBJ2-7, with 8 positions matching TRBD1. The germline V gene has CDR1 SGHVS and CDR2 FQNEAQ. The V gene end was trimmed by 3 bases and the J gene end by 4 bases; junction bases not matched to a gene: 2. The CDR3 totals 13 residues. This CDR3 is CASSLDRVYEQYF. DNA for the CDR3: TGTGCCAGCAGCTTGGACAGGGTGTACGAGCAGTACTTC.

Ten or more counts support this clone. The chain uses TRBV7-2 and TRBJ2-1; D is unresolved. Trimming removed 1 base at V and 2 bases at J, with 6 bases between. Germline V lookup: CDR1 SGHTA, CDR2 FQGNSA. CDR3 length: 14 amino acids. The CDR3 reads CASSLGQTYNEQFF. Written as DNA, the CDR3 is TGTGCCAGCAGCTTAGGGCAGACCTACAATGAGCAGTTCTTC.

This chain connects TRBV19 to TRBJ1-6; the D is unclear. The CDR3 spans 14 residues. The germline gives CDR1 LNHDA, CDR2 SQIVND (reference sequence). V was pared by 3 bases and J by 7 bases, with 10 bases between. In nucleotides, the CDR3 is TGTGCCAGTAGTATCGGTCTCGGGAATTCACCCCTCCACTTT. Translating it yields CASSIGLGNSPLHF. The whole variable domain, filled in from reference TRBV19 and TRBJ1-6, reads DGGITQSPKYLFRKEGQNVTLSCEQNLNHDAMYWYRQDPGQGLRLIYYSQIVNDFQKGDIAEGYSVSREKKESFPLTVTSAQKNPTAFYLCASSIGLGNSPLHFGNGTRLTVT.

V usage is TRBV10-1 and J usage is TRBJ1-5; 9 bases fit TRBD1. Germline lookup yields CDR1 WNHNN and CDR2 SYGVQD (reference sequence). This CDR3 region has 17 residues. The V and J ends lost 4 bases and 3 bases, in that order; junction bases with no gene match: 10. The DNA of the CDR3 is TGCGCCAGCAGTGTCGGGACAGGGATTTATGACAATCAGCCCCAGCATTTT. This gives the protein CASSVGTGIYDNQPQHF.

This clone was seen a few times. This sequence joins TRBV5-5 and TRBJ1-3; D gene uncertain. Germline assignment: CDR1 SGHKS and CDR2 YYEKEE (reference sequence). V was shortened by 0 bases and J by 2 bases, with 12 bases between the two germline ends. The CDR3 is 16 residues long. Here the CDR3 DNA reads TGTGCCAGCAGCTTGGCTCCCTTAATCCCTGGAAACACCATATATTTT. It yields the protein CASSLAPLIPGNTIYF.

The gene calls are TRBV2 and TRBJ1-2, with no clear D. The CDR3 is 15 residues long. V was pared by 6 bases and J by 0 bases, with 14 bases between. CDR1 and CDR2 (germline): SNHLY, FYNNEI. CDR3 sequence: CASSFEHTSNYGYTF. The CDR3 bases are TGTGCCAGCAGCTTCGAACACACCTCTAACTATGGCTACACCTTC.